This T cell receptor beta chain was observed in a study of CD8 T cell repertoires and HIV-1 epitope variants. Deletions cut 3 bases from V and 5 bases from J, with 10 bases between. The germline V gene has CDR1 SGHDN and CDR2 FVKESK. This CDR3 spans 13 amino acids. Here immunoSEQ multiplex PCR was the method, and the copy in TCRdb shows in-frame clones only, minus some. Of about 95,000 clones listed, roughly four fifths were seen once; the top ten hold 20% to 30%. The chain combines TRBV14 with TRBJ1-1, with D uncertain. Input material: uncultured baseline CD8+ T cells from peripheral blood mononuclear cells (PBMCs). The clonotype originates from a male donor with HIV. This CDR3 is CASSQQAWTEAFF. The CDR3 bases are TGTGCCAGCAGCCAGCAGGCGTGGACTGAAGCTTTCTTT.